This T cell receptor (beta chain) was sequenced during a study of neoadjuvant nivolumab and ipilimumab in lung cancer. Study-level points and caveats: Blood richness before therapy tracked richness in tumors resected after neoadjuvant therapy. Compared with tumor-adjacent uninvolved lung, resected tumors showed greater richness and clonality. Only two of four nivolumab-treated tumors gained richness and clonality by surgery. Only a small number of samples underwent TCR sequencing.

In germline, CDR1 is SQVTM, CDR2 ANQGSEA. The V end lost 8 bases, the J end lost 0 bases, and 14 bases lay between the germline ends. The CDR3 is 13 residues long. Clones were read by immunoSEQ multiplex PCR, and TCRdb kept only the in-frame ones, dropping some. The data contain about 38,000 clones, 89% of them seen just once; the ten biggest clones take up approximately 3.5%. As for this clone: Its specificity is unknown.

The starting material was peripheral blood, obtained before neoadjuvant nivolumab, alone or with ipilimumab. The receptor comes from an adult with non-small cell lung cancer. The chain is built from TRBV29-1 and TRBJ2-7; no firm D call. Written as DNA, the CDR3 is TGCAGCACCCCGGCCTCAAACTCCTACGAGCAGTACTTC. Its translation: CSTPASNSYEQYF.